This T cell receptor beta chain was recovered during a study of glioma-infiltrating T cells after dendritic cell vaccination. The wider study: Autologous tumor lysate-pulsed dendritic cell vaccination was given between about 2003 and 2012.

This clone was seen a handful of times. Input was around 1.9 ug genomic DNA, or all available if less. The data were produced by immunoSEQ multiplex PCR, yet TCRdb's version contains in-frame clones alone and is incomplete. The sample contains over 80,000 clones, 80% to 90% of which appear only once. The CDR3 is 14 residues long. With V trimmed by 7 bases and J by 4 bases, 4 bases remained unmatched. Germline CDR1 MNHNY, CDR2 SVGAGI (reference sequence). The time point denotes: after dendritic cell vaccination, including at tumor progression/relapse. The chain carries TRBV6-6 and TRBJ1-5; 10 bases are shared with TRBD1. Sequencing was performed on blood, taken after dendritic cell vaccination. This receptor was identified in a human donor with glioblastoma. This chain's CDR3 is CASNWGQGNQPQHF. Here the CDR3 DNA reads TGTGCCAGCAACTGGGGACAGGGGAATCAGCCCCAGCATTTT.